This is a list of T cell receptor beta chains from one sample in a study of blood T cell repertoires in COVID-19. Assay: immunoSEQ multiplex PCR; the TCRdb copy retains only in-frame clones and omits some. The sample holds under 150,000 clones, approximately 80% seen once. Input material: peripheral blood. These receptors originate from a man aged 40-50 years with active or convalescent COVID-19. CDR3s include the opening cysteine and the closing phenylalanine or tryptophan. The D gene is left open where the match is weak. Only some rows state a clone size, as once, few, many or a class for expanded clones.

V gene,D gene,clone size,J gene,CDR3 protein,CDR3 DNA
TRBV21-1,.,.,TRBJ2-7,CASSKESVTYEQYF,TGTGCCAGCAGCAAAGAGAGCGTTACCTACGAGCAGTACTTC
TRBV10-2,.,.,TRBJ2-7,CASSLGVGSYEQYF,TGCGCCAGCAGTCTCGGGGTAGGCTCCTACGAGCAGTACTTC
TRBV5-1,TRBD1,once,TRBJ2-3,CASSGQGGTDTQYF,TGCGCCAGCAGCGGACAGGGAGGCACAGATACGCAGTATTTT
TRBV10-1,TRBD1,.,TRBJ2-1,CASSESRDRVVGNEQFF,TGCGCCAGCAGTGAGTCCCGGGACAGAGTAGTGGGCAATGAGCAGTTCTTC
TRBV30,.,.,TRBJ2-6,CAWDRRGSGANVLTF,TGTGCCTGGGATCGCAGGGGATCTGGGGCCAACGTCCTGACTTTC
TRBV5-1,TRBD2,.,TRBJ2-5,CASSQPSGEQETQYF,TGCGCCAGCAGCCAGCCTAGCGGGGAACAAGAGACCCAGTACTTC
TRBV10-3,.,.,TRBJ2-3,CAISESPFGRGGTDTQYF,TGTGCCATCAGTGAGTCGCCCTTTGGGCGGGGAGGTACAGATACGCAGTATTTT
TRBV27,TRBD1,.,TRBJ2-7,CASRLEGRGPYEQYF,TGTGCCAGCAGGCTGGAGGGCAGGGGGCCCTACGAGCAGTACTTC
TRBV6-5,.,once,TRBJ2-7,CASSYGGAPTYEQYF,TGTGCCAGCAGTTACGGCGGAGCCCCTACCTACGAGCAGTACTTC
TRBV5-1,TRBD2,.,TRBJ2-7,CASSYGGESYEQYF,TGCGCCAGCAGCTACGGGGGGGAGTCCTACGAGCAGTACTTC
TRBV19,.,few,TRBJ1-2,CASSTPRGFHGYTF,TGTGCCAGTAGTACCCCTCGAGGATTTCATGGCTACACCTTC
TRBV7-9,.,.,TRBJ2-3,CASSLDGGGDTQYF,TGTGCCAGCAGCCTGGATGGCGGGGGCGATACGCAGTATTTT
TRBV11-3,TRBD2,.,TRBJ2-2,CASSPHSGEDTGELFF,TGTGCCAGCAGCCCACACAGCGGGGAAGACACCGGGGAGCTGTTTTTT
TRBV29-1,TRBD1,.,TRBJ1-1,CSVGSKGARTEAFF,TGCAGCGTTGGGAGTAAGGGGGCGCGCACTGAAGCTTTCTTT
TRBV30,TRBD2,.,TRBJ2-7,CAWSPTGGYGFEQYF,TGTGCCTGGAGTCCGACGGGGGGTTATGGGTTTGAGCAGTACTTC
TRBV4-3,TRBD1,.,TRBJ1-1,CASSRKGQGASTEAFF,TGCGCCAGCAGCCGTAAAGGACAGGGGGCGAGTACTGAAGCTTTCTTT
TRBV15,TRBD2,.,TRBJ2-5,CATSRDWGSGQETQYF,TGTGCCACCAGCAGAGATTGGGGTAGCGGGCAAGAGACCCAGTACTTC
TRBV21-1,.,.,TRBJ1-3,CAGGDRDSGNTIYF,TGTGCCGGAGGGGACAGGGACTCTGGAAACACCATATATTTT
TRBV12-3/TRBV12-4,.,.,TRBJ2-3,CASSQQGLDTQYF,TGTGCCAGCAGTCAACAGGGATTGGATACGCAGTATTTT
TRBV24-1,.,.,TRBJ2-2,CATSDFRGELFF,TGTGCCACCAGTGATTTCCGCGGGGAGCTGTTTTTT
TRBV6-1,.,.,TRBJ1-6,CASSEVGGSSYNSPLHF,TGTGCCAGCAGTGAAGTGGGAGGGAGCTCCTATAATTCACCCCTCCACTTT
TRBV24-1,TRBD2,once,TRBJ2-7,CATSDFWGSGGYEQYF,TGTGCCACCAGTGATTTTTGGGGGTCGGGGGGCTACGAGCAGTACTTC
TRBV3-1/TRBV3-2,.,.,TRBJ1-1,CASSARVGGGTEAFF,TGTGCCAGCAGTGCTCGAGTGGGAGGGGGCACTGAAGCTTTCTTT
TRBV7-2,TRBD1,.,TRBJ2-7,CASSLGTGGSEQYF,TGTGCCAGCAGCTTAGGGACAGGGGGCTCCGAGCAGTACTTC
TRBV30,TRBD2,.,TRBJ2-3,CAWKVSGGVTDTQYF,TGTGCCTGGAAGGTTAGCGGGGGGGTCACAGATACGCAGTATTTT
TRBV9,.,few,TRBJ2-7,CASSVDTAEEQYF,TGTGCCAGCAGCGTTGACACTGCTGAGGAGCAGTACTTC
TRBV11-3,.,.,TRBJ2-3,CASSLGGQGTTDTQYF,TGTGCCAGCAGCTTAGGCGGTCAGGGTACCACAGATACGCAGTATTTT
TRBV3-1/TRBV3-2,TRBD1,.,TRBJ2-4,CASSSRDRDDIQYF,TGTGCCAGCAGCAGCCGGGACAGGGATGACATTCAGTACTTC